This T cell receptor beta chain comes out of a study of T-cell memory formation after mild COVID-19. Regarding the study as a whole: Some responding clones appeared in pre-infection memory, suggesting cross-reactive memory joined.

MiXCR, run by TCRdb on the 5' RACE reads, gives a single entry per CDR3 protein. The sample gives about 560,000 distinct CDR3 sequences, roughly a fifth of which show up once; around 8.4% is in the top ten. Details on this clonotype: Its antigen is unidentified.

Trimming removed 1 base from V and 6 bases from J, with 13 bases in between. This CDR3 is 15 amino acids long. CDR1 and CDR2 (germline): SGHTA, FQGNSA. This TCR derives from an adult woman who had mild COVID-19 (a few samples of this study predate the infection). Cell type and time point are not known. The chain is built from TRBV7-2 and TRBJ2-1, with D maybe TRBD1 (5 bases). The specimen sequenced was PBMCs or a T cell subset sorted from them (not recorded which). The CDR3 reads CASSLGTPEPNEQFF. CDR3 bases: TGTGCCAGCAGCTTAGGGACACCTGAACCCAATGAGCAGTTCTTC.